This section outlines one T cell receptor beta chain sequence together with its context. The PCR employed 60 Vbeta primers together with 13 Jbeta primers. TCRdb's table, derived via immunoSEQ multiplex PCR, lists solely in-frame clones and lacks some. Of tens of thousands of clones in the sample, over 70% are singletons; the top ten hold 1% to 1.5%. The V gene's germline CDR1 is GTSNPN and CDR2 SVGIG (reference sequence). This CDR3 region has 15 residues. Trimming took 2 bases from V and 2 from J; bases not matched to a gene: 6. This sample was taken from a study of cytomegalovirus exposure and HLA in healthy donors.

J is TRBJ2-4 and V is TRBV30, with 7 nucleotides matching TRBD1. Sequenced material: PBMCs. This receptor was taken from a girl aged 2 to 9 in good health and CMV-seropositive. The CDR3 DNA is TGTGCCTGGAGTTCCCGACAGGGACCCAAAAACATTCAGTACTTC. The encoded protein is CAWSSRQGPKNIQYF.